These 9 T cell receptor beta chains share one sample of origin, sequenced in a study of blood T cells in healthy people across ages. Primed by a sample-barcoded 5' primer and a J-beta primer mix, a second PCR proceeded for 7 to 11 cycles. TCRdb analysed the 5' RACE reads with MiXCR anew, one entry per CDR3 protein. The data show more than 800,000 distinct CDR3 sequences, around 45% seen once. Sequenced sample: blood. Receptor source: a woman aged 55-70 years in good health.

A note on this clonotype: An end of the junction does not agree with germline; a read error may underlie this. The chain carries TRBV6-5 and TRBJ2-3, with D uncertain. Germline V gives CDR1 MNHEY, CDR2 SVGAGI. The CDR3 is 15 amino acids. CDR3 bases: TGTGTCAGCAGTTACGCAGCCTCTAGCACAGATACGCAGTATTTT. Its protein product is CVSSYAASSTDTQYF.

This clonotype has at least ten counts. V and J are TRBV12-3 or TRBV12-4 and TRBJ1-2; 8 positions agree with TRBD1. The CDR3 spans 14 residues. V gave up 6 bases and J gave up 6 bases; unmatched junction bases: 9. The CDR3: CASSLGTGRDGYTF. CDR3 nucleotides: TGTGCCAGCAGCCTTGGGACAGGCCGGGATGGCTACACCTTC.

As DNA, the CDR3 is TGTGCCAGCAGCCCCCCCTCAGAGGGGGATACGCAGTATTTT. This codes for CASSPPSEGDTQYF. V gene TRBV7-9 combines with J gene TRBJ2-3, with D perhaps TRBD1 or TRBD2 (5 bases each). V gave up 5 bases and J gave up 6 bases, with 15 bases separating them. The CDR3 covers 14 residues. The germline V gene has CDR1 SEHNR and CDR2 FQNEAQ (reference sequence).

V and J are TRBV6-5 and TRBJ1-1; D perhaps matches TRBD1 (6 bases). The length of the CDR3 is 13 residues. Trimming removed 8 bases at V and 7 bases at J, with 17 bases between. CDR1 is MNHEY and CDR2 is SVGAGI in the germline V gene. This chain's CDR3 is CASLAQGLVEAFF. In DNA form, the CDR3 reads TGTGCCAGCTTAGCACAGGGATTGGTTGAAGCTTTCTTT.

The rearrangement links TRBV5-1 to TRBJ1-2, with 12 bases identical to TRBD1. This CDR3 has 15 residues. Unmatched junction bases numbered 5, after V lost 0 bases and J lost 8 bases. From germline, CDR1 is SGHRS and CDR2 YFSETQ. In DNA, the CDR3 is TGCGCCAGCAGCTTGGTGGGACAGGGGGCGGACGGCTACACCTTC. Its translation is CASSLVGQGADGYTF.

This clonotype was counted a few times. The rearrangement joins TRBV9 to TRBJ2-6, with D perhaps TRBD1 or TRBD2 (5 bases each). Germline V gene sequence: CDR1 SGDLS, CDR2 YYNGEE. The CDR3 is made up of 17 amino acids. Trimming pared 4 bases from V and 0 bases from J, leaving 14 bases between. CDR3 in DNA: TGTGCCAGCAGCCCAGAGGGGCGGAACTCTGGGGCCAACGTCCTGACTTTC. This codes for CASSPEGRNSGANVLTF.

This clonotype was found a few times. The chain has TRBV20-1 and TRBJ2-5; 12 nucleotides match TRBD2. With V trimmed by 4 bases and J by 0 bases, 3 bases remained unmatched. From germline, CDR1 is DFQATT and CDR2 SNEGSKA (reference sequence). CDR3 length: 15 amino acids. In DNA form, the CDR3 reads TGCAGTGCTACCACTAGCGGGAGGTACCAAGAGACCCAGTACTTC. Its protein is CSATTSGRYQETQYF.

The sample holds a few counts of this clonotype. This may be a read error, as it is one base from a much larger clone. This chain joins TRBV10-3 and TRBJ2-7, with D unclear. The J call is in doubt because the DNA end fits TRBJ2-5 better. Germline lookup yields CDR1 ENHRY and CDR2 SYGVKD. There are 11 residues in the CDR3. The DNA for the CDR3 is TGTGCCATCAGTGACGGGGAGACCCAGTACTTC. It codes for CAISDGETQYF.

The V call is TRBV12-3 or TRBV12-4, the J call TRBJ2-1, with TRBD2 matching over 14 bases. V dropped 1 base and J dropped 13; count of bases not matched to a gene: 15. CDR3 length: 18 amino acids. As DNA, the CDR3 is TGTGCCAGCAGTTTAGTGTCGGGACTAGCGGGAGCAGGGGAGACCCAGTTCTTC. Encoded protein: CASSLVSGLAGAGETQFF.